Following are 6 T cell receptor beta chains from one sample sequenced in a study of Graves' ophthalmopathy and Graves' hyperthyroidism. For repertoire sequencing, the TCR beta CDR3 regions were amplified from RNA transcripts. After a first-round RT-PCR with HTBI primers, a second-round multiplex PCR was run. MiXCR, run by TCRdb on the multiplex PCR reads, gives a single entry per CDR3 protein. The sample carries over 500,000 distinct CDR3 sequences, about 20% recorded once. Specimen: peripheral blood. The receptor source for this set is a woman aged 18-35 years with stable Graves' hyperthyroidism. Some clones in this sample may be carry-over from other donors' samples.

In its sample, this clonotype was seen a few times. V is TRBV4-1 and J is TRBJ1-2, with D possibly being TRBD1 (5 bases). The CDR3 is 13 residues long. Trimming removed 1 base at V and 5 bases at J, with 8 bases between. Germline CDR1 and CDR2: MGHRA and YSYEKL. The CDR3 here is CASSQAGLYGYTF. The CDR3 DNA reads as TGCGCCAGCAGCCAAGCGGGGCTATATGGCTACACCTTC.

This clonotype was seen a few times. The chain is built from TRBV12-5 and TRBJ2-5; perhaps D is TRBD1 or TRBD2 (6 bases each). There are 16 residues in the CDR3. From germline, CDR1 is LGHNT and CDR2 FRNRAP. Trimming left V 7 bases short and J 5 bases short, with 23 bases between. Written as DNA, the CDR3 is TGTGCTAGTGCTTCGGGGGCGGGCAACGCGCGGGAGACCCAGTACTTC. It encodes CASASGAGNARETQYF.

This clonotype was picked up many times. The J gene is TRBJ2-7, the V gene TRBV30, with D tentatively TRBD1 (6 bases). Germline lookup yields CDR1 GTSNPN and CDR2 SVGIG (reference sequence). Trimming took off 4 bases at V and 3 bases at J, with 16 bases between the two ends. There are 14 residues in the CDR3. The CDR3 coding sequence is TGTGCCTGGAAACAAGGGGGAGCTTTCTACGAGCAGTACTTC. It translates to CAWKQGGAFYEQYF.

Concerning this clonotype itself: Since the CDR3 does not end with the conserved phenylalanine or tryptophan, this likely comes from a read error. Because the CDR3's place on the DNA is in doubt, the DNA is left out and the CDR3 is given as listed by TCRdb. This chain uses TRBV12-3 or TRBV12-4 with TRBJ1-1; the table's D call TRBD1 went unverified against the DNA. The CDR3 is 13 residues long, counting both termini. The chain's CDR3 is CASSRNFGQGWIS.

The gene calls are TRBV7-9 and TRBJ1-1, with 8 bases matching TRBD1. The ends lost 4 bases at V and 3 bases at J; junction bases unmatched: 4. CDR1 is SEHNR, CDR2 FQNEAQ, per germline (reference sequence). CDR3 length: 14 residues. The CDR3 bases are TGTGCCAGCAGCTCCACAGGGGGAGACACTGAAGCTTTCTTT. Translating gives CASSSTGGDTEAFF. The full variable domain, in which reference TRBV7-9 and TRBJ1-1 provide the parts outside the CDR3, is DTGVSQNPRHKITKRGQNVTFRCDPISEHNRLYWYRQTLGQGPEFLTYFQNEAQLEKSRLLSDRFSAERPKGSFSTLEIQRTEQGDSAMYLCASSSTGGDTEAFFGQGTRLTVV.

CDR3 nucleotides: TGTGCCAGCAGCTTAGCCCGGTTTGGGGAGCAGTACTTC. Amino acid sequence: CASSLARFGEQYF. The chain is built from TRBV7-9 and TRBJ2-7; D not certain. V shed 0 bases and J shed 7 bases, with 10 bases lying between them. The germline V gene encodes CDR1 SEHNR and CDR2 FQNEAQ (reference sequence). The CDR3 extends over 13 amino acids.